The present T cell receptor (beta chain) was sequenced within a study of cytomegalovirus exposure and HLA in healthy donors. The V gene's germline CDR1 is SGHNT and CDR2 YENEEA. V was clipped by 1 base and J by 5 bases, with 20 bases between them. The CDR3 covers 17 residues. Amplification used 60 Vbeta primers and 13 Jbeta primers. TCRdb's table, derived via immunoSEQ multiplex PCR, lists solely in-frame clones and lacks some. The sample contains roughly 140,000 clones, about three quarters of which appear only once. To note about this clone: Its antigen is currently unknown.

Study outcomes and limitations: Researchers reportedly found TCR beta sequences accurately predicted most subjects' HLA-A and HLA-B alleles.

V is TRBV11-3 and J is TRBJ2-5; a possible D gene is TRBD2 (7 bases). The sequence derives from a male donor in good health and CMV-seronegative. The sequenced material came from PBMCs. CDR3 protein: CASSLVGGGTWMETQYF. Written as DNA, the CDR3 is TGTGCCAGCAGCTTAGTTGGGGGGGGCACATGGATGGAGACCCAGTACTTC. Looking up the rest from reference TRBV11-3 and TRBJ2-5 gives the full variable domain: EAGVVQSPRYKIIEKKQPVAFWCNPISGHNTLYWYLQNLGQGPELLIRYENEEAVDDSQLPKDRFSAERLKGVDSTLKIQPAELGDSAVYLCASSLVGGGTWMETQYFGPGTRLLVL.